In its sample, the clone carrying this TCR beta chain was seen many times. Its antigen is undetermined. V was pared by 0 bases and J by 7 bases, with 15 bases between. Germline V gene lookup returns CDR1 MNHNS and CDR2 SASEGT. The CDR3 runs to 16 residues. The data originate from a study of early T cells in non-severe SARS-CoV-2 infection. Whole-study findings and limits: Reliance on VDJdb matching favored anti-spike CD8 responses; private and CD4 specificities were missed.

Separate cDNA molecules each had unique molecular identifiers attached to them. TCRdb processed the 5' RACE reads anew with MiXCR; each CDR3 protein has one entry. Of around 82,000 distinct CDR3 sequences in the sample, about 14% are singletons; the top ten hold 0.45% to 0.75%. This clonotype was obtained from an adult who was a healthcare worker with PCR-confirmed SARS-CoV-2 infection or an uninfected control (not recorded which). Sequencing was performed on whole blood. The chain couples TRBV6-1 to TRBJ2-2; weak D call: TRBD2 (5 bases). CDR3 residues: CASSEARASGVGELFF. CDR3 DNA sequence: TGTGCCAGCAGTGAAGCGAGGGCCAGTGGTGTCGGGGAGCTGTTTTTT.